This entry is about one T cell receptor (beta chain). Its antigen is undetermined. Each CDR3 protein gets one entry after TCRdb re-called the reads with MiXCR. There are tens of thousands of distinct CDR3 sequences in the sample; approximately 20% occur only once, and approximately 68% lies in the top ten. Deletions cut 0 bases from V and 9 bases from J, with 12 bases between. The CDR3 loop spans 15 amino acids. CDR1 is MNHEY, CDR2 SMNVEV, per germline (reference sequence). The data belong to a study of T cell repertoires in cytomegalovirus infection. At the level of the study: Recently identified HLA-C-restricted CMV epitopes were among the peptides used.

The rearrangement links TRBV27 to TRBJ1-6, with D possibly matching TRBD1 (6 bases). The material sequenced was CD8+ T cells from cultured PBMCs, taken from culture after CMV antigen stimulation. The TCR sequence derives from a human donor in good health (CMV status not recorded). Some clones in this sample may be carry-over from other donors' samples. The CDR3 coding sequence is TGTGCCAGCAGTTTATCAGAGACAGGCGCTTCACCCCTCCACTTT. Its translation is CASSLSETGASPLHF.